The next 15 T cell receptor beta chains were all read from a single sample in a study of PD-1 blockade in classical Hodgkin lymphoma. The repertoire was sequenced with immunoSEQ multiplex PCR; TCRdb's copy has only in-frame clones and lacks some. The table records some 93,000 clones, over 80% of them present only once. Time point meaning: cycle 4 day 1 (C4D1), after less than 7 weeks of nivolumab. Each patient relapsed following autologous stem cell transplantation, and prior brentuximab vedotin exposure differed. The sample was peripheral blood mononuclear cells (PBMCs), taken before the fourth cycle of nivolumab. The receptors shown here come from a human donor with classical Hodgkin lymphoma.

V gene TRBV18 combines with J gene TRBJ2-4, with D hard to call. Trimming pared 2 bases from V and 5 bases from J, leaving 7 bases between. The CDR3 spans 13 residues. In germline, CDR1 is KGHSH, CDR2 LQKENI. The CDR3 reads CASSPDRENIQYF. The CDR3 region has the DNA TGTGCCAGCTCACCAGATAGGGAAAACATTCAGTACTTC.

This chain links TRBV7-8 with TRBJ1-5; maybe TRBD1 (6 bases). From germline, CDR1 is SGHVS and CDR2 FQNEAQ. Trimming cost V 8 bases and J 7 bases, with 21 bases left between them. The CDR3 extends over 15 amino acids. The CDR3 sequence: CASSTWGGPEQPQHF. The CDR3 DNA reads TGTGCCAGCTCTACTTGGGGGGGCCCGGAGCAGCCCCAGCATTTT.

The CDR3 here is CASSASQSVNTEAFF. CDR3 nucleotide sequence: TGTGCCAGCAGTGCCAGCCAGAGCGTGAACACTGAAGCTTTCTTT. The V and J genes are TRBV27 and TRBJ1-1; D gene uncertain. CDR1 is MNHEY and CDR2 is SMNVEV in the germline V gene (reference sequence). This CDR3 spans 15 amino acids. Between the trimmed V and J ends, which lost 5 bases and 0 bases, there was a span of 13 bases.

This chain connects TRBV6-6 to TRBJ2-7; D gene unclear. The V end was cut by 4 bases, the J end by 1 base, with 8 bases between. The CDR3 is made up of 13 amino acids. Germline assignment: CDR1 MNHNY and CDR2 SVGAGI (reference sequence). The DNA of the CDR3 is TGTGCCAGCAGTTCGGTCAGTTCCTACGAGCAGTACTTC. Amino acid sequence: CASSSVSSYEQYF.

The rearrangement uses TRBV19 and TRBJ2-7; the match to TRBD1 covers 7 bases. The length of the CDR3 is 13 residues. Germline loops: CDR1 LNHDA, CDR2 SQIVND (reference sequence). The V and J ends lost 5 bases and 3 bases, in that order; junction bases with no gene match: 4. CDR3 sequence: CASSFRDSYEQYF. The DNA of the CDR3 is TGTGCCAGTAGTTTCCGGGACAGCTACGAGCAGTACTTC.

The rearrangement joins TRBV5-1 to TRBJ2-2; a possible D gene is TRBD2 (6 bases). Per germline, CDR1 SGHRS and CDR2 YFSETQ. The CDR3 is made up of 14 amino acids. Deletions cut 6 bases from V and 3 bases from J, with 12 bases between. The CDR3 DNA reads TGCGCCAGCATCCCTAGCGTGCACACCGGGGAGCTGTTTTTT. It translates to CASIPSVHTGELFF.

This clone came up once. The rearrangement links TRBV5-1 to TRBJ2-7; 9 bases are shared with TRBD1. Germline V gene lookup returns CDR1 SGHRS and CDR2 YFSETQ. CDR3 length: 15 residues. The V segment lost 3 bases and the J segment 5 bases; nucleotides outside the gene matches: 9. The chain's CDR3 is CASSSTGGGIHEQYF. DNA of the CDR3: TGCGCCAGCAGCTCAACAGGGGGCGGGATCCACGAGCAGTACTTC.

This clone was counted once. The chain carries TRBV19 and TRBJ2-7, with D maybe TRBD2 (5 bases). Trimming removed 3 bases at V and 0 bases at J, with 15 bases between. Germline V gives CDR1 LNHDA, CDR2 SQIVND (reference sequence). The CDR3 totals 16 residues. This CDR3 reads CASSIGSSSLSYEQYF. The CDR3 DNA sequence: TGTGCCAGTAGTATCGGGTCTAGCTCCCTCTCCTACGAGCAGTACTTC.

V usage is TRBV7-7 and J usage is TRBJ1-1; D may be TRBD1 (6 bases). The CDR3 contains 14 residues. Germline CDR1 reads SSHAT; CDR2 reads FNYEAQ (reference sequence). V shed 5 bases and J shed 3 bases, with 13 bases lying between them. The CDR3 loop reads CASSAITGYTEAFF. Written as DNA, the CDR3 is TGTGCCAGCAGCGCCATTACAGGGTACACTGAAGCTTTCTTT.

The chain is built from TRBV6-1 and TRBJ2-3; D call uncertain. Germline V gene sequence: CDR1 MNHNS, CDR2 SASEGT. This CDR3 has 16 residues. Trimming cost V 2 bases and J 1 base, with 13 bases left between them. The DNA for the CDR3 is TGTGCCAGCAGTGAAACCGCCCTGATGGGCACAGATACGCAGTATTTT. This encodes CASSETALMGTDTQYF.

The chain recombines TRBV10-3 with TRBJ1-5; D is ambiguous. The CDR3 extends over 17 amino acids. The V gene's germline CDR1 is ENHRY and CDR2 SYGVKD. The ends were cut back, 0 bases at V and 0 bases at J, with 12 bases in the middle. CDR3 coding DNA: TGTGCCATCAGTGAGTCGACAAGGGCCGGTAGCAATCAGCCCCAGCATTTT. The encoded protein is CAISESTRAGSNQPQHF.

The V call is TRBV30, the J call TRBJ1-5; 7 bases line up with TRBD1. Germline-derived CDR1 and CDR2 are GTSNPN and SVGIG (reference sequence). The CDR3 consists of 16 residues. V shed 2 bases and J 3 bases; nucleotides not matched to a gene: 10. CDR3 amino acids: CAWSKVDRSLNQPQHF. CDR3 nucleotides: TGTGCCTGGAGTAAGGTGGACAGGTCCCTCAATCAGCCCCAGCATTTT. Full variable domain (outside the CDR3, taken from reference TRBV30 and TRBJ1-5): SQTIHQWPATLVQPVGSPLSLECTVEGTSNPNLYWYRQAAGRGLQLLFYSVGIGQISSEVPQNLSASRPQDRQFILSSKKLLLSDSGFYLCAWSKVDRSLNQPQHFGDGTRLSIL.

This clone was recorded only once. V and J are TRBV19 and TRBJ2-1; D might be TRBD2 (5 bases). CDR3 length: 16 amino acids. Germline assignment: CDR1 LNHDA and CDR2 SQIVND (reference sequence). V lost 4 bases to trimming and J lost 4 bases, with 17 bases between them. CDR3 in amino acids: CASSTSGKSKYNEQFF. The DNA of the CDR3 is TGTGCCAGTAGTACCTCCGGGAAGTCAAAATACAATGAGCAGTTCTTC.

This chain uses TRBV12-5 with TRBJ1-4; the match to TRBD1 covers 7 bases. This CDR3 has 15 amino acids. Germline V gene lookup returns CDR1 LGHNT and CDR2 FRNRAP. Trimming cost V 6 bases and J 7 bases; bases outside gene matches: 11. The CDR3 reads CASGPDRVSGEKLFF. CDR3 sequence (DNA): TGTGCTAGTGGCCCCGACAGGGTGAGCGGTGAAAAACTGTTTTTT.

V and J are TRBV19 and TRBJ2-7; D unresolved. Trimming removed 2 bases at V and 7 bases at J, with 15 bases between. The CDR3 loop spans 14 amino acids. CDR1 is LNHDA, CDR2 SQIVND, per germline (reference sequence). CDR3 protein: CASSIRVSGSEQYF. CDR3 nucleotides: TGTGCCAGTAGTATAAGGGTATCTGGGTCGGAGCAGTACTTC. The entire variable domain, with the rest obtained from reference TRBV19 and TRBJ2-7, is as follows: DGGITQSPKYLFRKEGQNVTLSCEQNLNHDAMYWYRQDPGQGLRLIYYSQIVNDFQKGDIAEGYSVSREKKESFPLTVTSAQKNPTAFYLCASSIRVSGSEQYFGPGTRLTVT.